The rows below give T cell receptor beta chains drawn from one sample of a study of blood T cells in healthy people across ages. From the 5' RACE reads, TCRdb called clonotypes with MiXCR, one entry per CDR3 protein. The sample records 720,000 or so distinct CDR3 sequences, around two fifths being singletons. The material sequenced was blood. These TCRs come from a man older than 75 in good health. CDR3s include the opening cysteine and the closing phenylalanine or tryptophan. D genes are given only for firm matches. Expanded clones get a size class; other rows say once, few or many, or leave the size out.

v_gene	abundance	d_gene	j_gene	CDR3aa	CDR3nt
TRBV7-9	NA	NA	TRBJ1-4	CASSLAGEANEKLFF	TGTGCCAGTAGCTTAGCGGGAGAAGCTAATGAAAAACTGTTTTTT
TRBV7-9	NA	TRBD1	TRBJ2-5	CASVPGQGKETQYF	TGTGCCAGCGTTCCGGGACAGGGGAAAGAGACCCAGTACTTC
TRBV2	NA	NA	TRBJ2-5	CATKKGLWGETQYF	TGTGCCACCAAAAAGGGACTCTGGGGTGAGACCCAGTACTTC
TRBV20-1	few	NA	TRBJ2-7	CSAVHTRRKYEQYF	TGCAGTGCTGTACATACTAGAAGGAAGTACGAGCAGTACTTC
TRBV10-3	NA	NA	TRBJ2-5	CAISETFETQYF	TGTGCCATCAGTGAAACGTTTGAGACCCAGTACTTC
TRBV20-1	NA	NA	TRBJ2-3	CSAMNVEVEDTQYF	TGCAGTGCCATGAACGTAGAGGTGGAAGATACGCAGTATTTT
TRBV11-2	NA	TRBD2	TRBJ2-1	CASSLDRTSNNEQFF	TGTGCCAGCAGCTTAGATCGGACTAGCAACAATGAGCAGTTCTTC
TRBV29-1	NA	NA	TRBJ2-7	CSVEESGASEQYF	TGCAGCGTTGAAGAGTCGGGGGCATCCGAGCAGTACTTC
TRBV7-2	NA	TRBD1	TRBJ2-2	CASSPTTGATGELFF	TGTGCCAGCAGCCCTACGACAGGGGCCACCGGGGAGCTGTTTTTT
TRBV4-3	NA	TRBD2	TRBJ2-1	CASSQGGLARDETRFF	TGCGCCAGCAGCCAGGGAGGACTAGCGAGAGATGAGACCCGGTTCTTC
TRBV6-1	NA	NA	TRBJ2-7	CASSREASYEQYF	TGTGCCAGCAGTAGAGAGGCCTCCTACGAGCAGTACTTC
TRBV7-3	NA	NA	TRBJ2-5	CASSLYGAETQYF	TGTGCCAGCAGCTTATACGGAGCGGAGACCCAGTACTTC
TRBV24-1	few	NA	TRBJ2-3	CATSGDMGTDTQYF	TGTGCCACCTCAGGGGATATGGGCACAGATACGCAGTATTTT
TRBV20-1	NA	NA	TRBJ1-6	CSARPAGVGNSPLHF	TGCAGTGCTAGGCCCGCAGGGGTTGGCAACTCACCCCTCCACTTT
TRBV20-1	NA	TRBD2	TRBJ2-5	CSAETSGNNEQYF	TGCAGTGCTGAGACTAGCGGGAACAATGAGCAGTACTTC
TRBV20-1	NA	NA	TRBJ2-1	CSARGGVTYNEQFF	TGCAGTGCTAGAGGAGGCGTTACGTACAATGAGCAGTTCTTC
TRBV20-1	NA	TRBD2	TRBJ2-3	CSARDGLAGYTDTQYF	TGCAGTGCTAGAGATGGACTAGCGGGATACACAGATACGCAGTATTTT
TRBV5-5	few	TRBD2	TRBJ2-3	CASSRLPGGADTQYF	TGTGCCAGCAGCCGCCTCCCGGGGGGGGCAGATACGCAGTATTTT
TRBV7-8	few	TRBD1	TRBJ1-2	CASSLRDPGGTVYGYTF	TGTGCCAGCAGCCTCAGGGATCCAGGGGGGACGGTCTATGGCTACACCTTC
TRBV9	few	TRBD1	TRBJ2-1	CASSDRQGARIYEQFF	TGTGCCAGCAGCGATAGACAGGGGGCGCGAATATATGAGCAGTTCTTC
TRBV7-2	few	NA	TRBJ1-2	CASSLGRAGNYGYTF	TGTGCCAGCAGCTTGGGTCGGGCGGGAAACTATGGCTACACCTTC
TRBV9	NA	NA	TRBJ2-5	CASSVNPDEETQYF	TGTGCCAGCAGCGTAAACCCTGATGAGGAGACCCAGTACTTC
TRBV7-2	NA	NA	TRBJ1-2	CASSFFGQNYGYTF	TGTGCCAGCAGCTTTTTTGGACAGAACTATGGCTACACCTTC
TRBV6-2/TRBV6-3	NA	TRBD1	TRBJ2-2	CASSRGNTGELFF	TGTGCCAGCAGCAGGGGGAATACCGGGGAGCTGTTTTTT
TRBV6-2/TRBV6-3	few	NA	TRBJ2-3	CASEGGGPEDTQYF	TGTGCCAGCGAGGGGGGAGGCCCCGAGGATACGCAGTATTTT
TRBV20-1	once	NA	TRBJ1-2	CSASPPTRGNYGYTF	TGCAGTGCTAGTCCCCCAACAAGGGGCAACTATGGCTACACCTTC
TRBV21-1	NA	NA	TRBJ2-5	CASTTDRGWETQYF	TGTGCCAGCACCACGGACAGGGGTTGGGAGACCCAGTACTTC
TRBV7-3	few	NA	TRBJ2-3	CASSLRRADTQYF	TGTGCCAGCAGCTTAAGGCGCGCAGATACGCAGTATTTT
TRBV20-1	NA	NA	TRBJ1-4	CSASGGTANEKLFF	TGCAGTGCTAGTGGCGGGACCGCGAATGAAAAACTGTTTTTT
TRBV2	NA	NA	TRBJ2-3	CAILTPRGGDTQYF	TGTGCCATCCTCACCCCCAGGGGCGGGGATACGCAGTATTTT
TRBV20-1	few	TRBD2	TRBJ2-1	CSATGLAGGRPYNEQFF	TGCAGTGCCACGGGACTAGCGGGAGGCCGGCCCTACAATGAGCAGTTCTTC
TRBV6-2/TRBV6-3	NA	NA	TRBJ2-1	CAAAGFYNKQFF	TGCGCAGCGGCGGGGTTCTACAATAAGCAGTTCTTC